The 7 T cell receptor beta chains below all came from one sample that was sequenced in a study of T cells after yellow fever vaccination. TCRdb independently ran MiXCR on the 5' RACE reads; one entry per CDR3 protein. The sample shows 250,000 to 400,000 distinct CDR3 sequences, approximately 4% of them seen only once. The sequenced sample was PBMCs, obtained 5 days after the yellow fever booster vaccination. The source is a man aged 18 to 29 who received the YFV17D yellow fever vaccine.

The sample holds many counts of this clonotype. The CDR3 region has the DNA TGTGCCAGCAGCCGGGGGTTTGAGGGGCAGAGGAATGAGCAGTTCTTC. Amino acids: CASSRGFEGQRNEQFF. The V gene is TRBV3-1, the J gene TRBJ2-1; either TRBD1 or TRBD2 may supply D (5 bases each). The CDR3 loop spans 16 amino acids. From germline, CDR1 is LGHDT and CDR2 YNNKEL (reference sequence). With 4 bases removed from V and 7 bases from J, the gap between germline ends came to 20 bases.

The CDR3 loop reads CASRARGFNYGYTF. CDR3 in DNA: TGTGCCAGCAGGGCAAGGGGGTTTAACTATGGCTACACCTTC. V is TRBV6-1 and J is TRBJ1-2, with D maybe TRBD1 (6 bases). The CDR3 extends over 14 amino acids. Germline CDR1 and CDR2: MNHNS and SASEGT. Trimming removed 6 bases at V and 1 base at J, with 12 bases between.

This clonotype has only a few counts. The genes are TRBV27 and TRBJ1-2, with no clear D. Trimming left V 3 bases short and J 1 base short, with 9 bases between. The CDR3 is made up of 14 amino acids. CDR1 is MNHEY and CDR2 is SMNVEV in the germline V gene (reference sequence). CDR3: CASSLGFGNYGYTF. The CDR3 bases are TGTGCCAGCAGTTTGGGATTCGGTAACTATGGCTACACCTTC.

This clonotype was detected only a few times. This sequence joins TRBV15 and TRBJ1-1; no clear D. Germline CDR1 is LNHNV and CDR2 is YYDKDF (reference sequence). CDR3 length equals 13 residues. DNA of the CDR3: TGTGTAACCCAGCCGACACCGAACACTGAAGCTTTCTTT. Protein sequence: CVTQPTPNTEAFF.

Only a few counts were recorded for this clonotype. The chain recombines TRBV3-1 with TRBJ1-2, with D possibly matching TRBD1 (6 bases). V was pared by 2 bases and J by 2 bases, with 9 bases between. Germline loops: CDR1 LGHDT, CDR2 YNNKEL (reference sequence). The CDR3 runs to 14 residues. CDR3 in amino acids: CASSQTTGNYGYTF. The CDR3 DNA reads as TGTGCCAGCAGCCAAACCACAGGGAACTATGGCTACACCTTC. Filled out from reference TRBV3-1 and TRBJ1-2, the complete variable domain reads DTAVSQTPKYLVTQMGNDKSIKCEQNLGHDTMYWYKQDSKKFLKIMFSYNNKELIINETVPNRFSPKSPDKAHLNLHINSLELGDSAVYFCASSQTTGNYGYTFGSGTRLTVV.

This rearrangement joins TRBV2 to TRBJ2-7; a possible D gene is TRBD2 (5 bases). CDR1 is SNHLY, CDR2 FYNNEI, per germline. The length of the CDR3 is 13 residues. V shed 10 bases and J shed 0 bases, with 13 bases lying between them. The chain's CDR3 is CATIGLRSYEQYF. The DNA for the CDR3 is TGTGCCACCATCGGACTCCGCTCCTACGAGCAGTACTTC.

J is TRBJ1-2 and V is TRBV19; D is undetermined. The CDR3 length is 15 residues. V lost 7 bases to trimming and J lost 0 bases, with 15 bases between them. Germline V CDR1 and CDR2: LNHDA, SQIVND (reference sequence). The CDR3 DNA sequence: TGTGCCAGTACCCCCACTACTGGAACTAACTATGGCTACACCTTC. Its translation is CASTPTTGTNYGYTF. Full variable domain (missing parts from reference TRBV19 and TRBJ1-2): DGGITQSPKYLFRKEGQNVTLSCEQNLNHDAMYWYRQDPGQGLRLIYYSQIVNDFQKGDIAEGYSVSREKKESFPLTVTSAQKNPTAFYLCASTPTTGTNYGYTFGSGTRLTVV.